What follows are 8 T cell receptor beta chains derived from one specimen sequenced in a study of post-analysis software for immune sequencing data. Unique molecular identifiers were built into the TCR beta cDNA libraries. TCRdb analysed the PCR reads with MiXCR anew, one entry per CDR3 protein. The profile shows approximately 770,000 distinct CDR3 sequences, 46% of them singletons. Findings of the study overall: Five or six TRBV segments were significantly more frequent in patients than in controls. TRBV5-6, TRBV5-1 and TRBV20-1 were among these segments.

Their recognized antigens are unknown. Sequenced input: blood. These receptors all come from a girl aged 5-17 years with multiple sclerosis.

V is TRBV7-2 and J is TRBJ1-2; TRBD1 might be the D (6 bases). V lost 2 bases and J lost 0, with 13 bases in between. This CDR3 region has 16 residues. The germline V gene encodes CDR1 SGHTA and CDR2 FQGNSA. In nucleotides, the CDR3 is TGTGCCAGCAGCTTAAATCGGCCAGGGGCTAACTATGGCTACACCTTC. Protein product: CASSLNRPGANYGYTF.

The CDR3 here is CAISESTGSFAATQYF. The CDR3 nucleotides are TGTGCCATCAGTGAGTCGACAGGGAGTTTCGCAGCTACGCAGTATTTT. The chain joins TRBV10-3 to TRBJ2-3; 7 nucleotides match TRBD1. The CDR3 has 16 residues. From germline, CDR1 is ENHRY and CDR2 SYGVKD. V dropped 0 bases and J dropped 8; count of bases not matched to a gene: 11.

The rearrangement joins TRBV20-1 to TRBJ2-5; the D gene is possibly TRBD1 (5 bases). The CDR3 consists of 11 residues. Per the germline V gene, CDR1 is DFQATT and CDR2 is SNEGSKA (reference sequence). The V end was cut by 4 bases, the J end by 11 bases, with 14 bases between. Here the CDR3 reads CSAIQGSRQYF. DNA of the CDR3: TGCAGTGCTATTCAGGGTAGTCGGCAGTACTTC.

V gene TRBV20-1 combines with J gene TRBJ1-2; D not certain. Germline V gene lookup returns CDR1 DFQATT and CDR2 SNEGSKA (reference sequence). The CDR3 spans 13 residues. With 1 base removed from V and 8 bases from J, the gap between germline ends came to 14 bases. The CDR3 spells CSARVKGSGGYTF. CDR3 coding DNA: TGCAGTGCTAGAGTCAAGGGTTCGGGGGGCTACACCTTC.

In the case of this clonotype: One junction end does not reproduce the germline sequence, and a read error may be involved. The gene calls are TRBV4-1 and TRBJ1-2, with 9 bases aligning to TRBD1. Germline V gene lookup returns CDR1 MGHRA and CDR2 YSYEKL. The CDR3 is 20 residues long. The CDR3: CASSQVVGPLGDRANYGNTF. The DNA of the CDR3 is TGCGCCAGCAGCCAAGTTGTCGGACCCCTGGGGGACAGGGCGAACTATGGCAACACCTTC.

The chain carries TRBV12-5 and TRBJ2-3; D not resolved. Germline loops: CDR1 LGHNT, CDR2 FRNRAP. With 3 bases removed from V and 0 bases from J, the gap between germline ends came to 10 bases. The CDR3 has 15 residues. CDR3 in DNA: TGTGCTAGTGGTTTTGGACGACCTAGCACAGATACGCAGTATTTT. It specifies CASGFGRPSTDTQYF.

The chain's CDR3 is CASTPGQVAGGRDTQYF. The CDR3 region has the DNA TGTGCCAGCACCCCAGGCCAGGTAGCGGGGGGTCGAGATACGCAGTATTTT. The chain couples TRBV7-2 to TRBJ2-3, with 10 bases fitting TRBD2. Trimming at V came to 7 bases and at J to 5 bases, leaving 15 bases not matched to a gene. The length of the CDR3 is 17 residues. CDR1 SGHTA and CDR2 FQGNSA come from the germline V gene. The full variable domain, completed using reference TRBV7-2 and TRBJ2-3, is GAGVSQSPSNKVTEKGKDVELRCDPISGHTALYWYRQSLGQGLEFLIYFQGNSAPDKSGLPSDRFSAERTGGSVSTLTIQRTQQEDSAVYLCASTPGQVAGGRDTQYFGPGTRLTVL.

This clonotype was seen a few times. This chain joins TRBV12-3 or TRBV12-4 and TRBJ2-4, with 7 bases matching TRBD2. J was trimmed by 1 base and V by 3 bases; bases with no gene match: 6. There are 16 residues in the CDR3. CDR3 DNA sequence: TGTGCCAGCAGTTTCGGCGGGAGAGCGGCCAAAAACATTCAGTACTTC. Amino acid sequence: CASSFGGRAAKNIQYF.